Shown below are 29 T cell receptor beta chains from a single sample sequenced in a study of blood T cell repertoires in COVID-19. Clones were sequenced by immunoSEQ multiplex PCR, and TCRdb holds only the in-frame ones, with some missing. The sample consists of around 190,000 clones, 70% to 80% of them appearing once. The sequenced material came from peripheral blood. These receptors originate from a woman aged 45-59 years with acute or convalescent COVID-19.

The chain joins TRBV9 to TRBJ2-3; TRBD2 might be the D (6 bases). V was pared by 3 bases and J by 0 bases, with 17 bases between. This CDR3 comprises 17 residues. The V gene's germline CDR1 is SGDLS and CDR2 YYNGEE. The CDR3 here is CASSARWGEVSTDTQYF. CDR3 coding DNA: TGTGCCAGCAGCGCAAGGTGGGGGGAGGTAAGCACAGATACGCAGTATTTT.

This sequence joins TRBV12-5 and TRBJ1-1; 8 bases agree with TRBD1. V lost 3 bases and J lost 7; bases outside the gene matches: 22. The CDR3 extends over 19 amino acids. The V gene's germline CDR1 is LGHNT and CDR2 FRNRAP. This CDR3 reads CASGFIVRKQGQANGEAFF. CDR3 nucleotides: TGTGCTAGTGGTTTCATAGTGCGGAAGCAGGGACAGGCTAACGGTGAAGCTTTCTTT.

The chain carries TRBV19 and TRBJ2-6, with TRBD1 matching over 8 bases. This CDR3 spans 18 amino acids. V lost 0 bases, J lost 2 bases, and 6 bases stayed unmatched. Germline-derived CDR1 and CDR2 are LNHDA and SQIVND (reference sequence). CDR3 nucleotides: TGTGCCAGTAGTATAGATACAGGGGGTCTAGCTGGGGCCAACGTCCTGACTTTC. It is translated as CASSIDTGGLAGANVLTF.

V is TRBV6-5 and J is TRBJ2-7; D perhaps matches TRBD1 (6 bases). Germline-derived CDR1 and CDR2 are MNHEY and SVGAGI. Trimming removed 6 bases from V and 0 bases from J, with 12 bases in between. This CDR3 contains 14 residues. The CDR3 loop is CASRTTGFSYEQYF. The CDR3, as DNA: TGTGCCAGCAGGACTACAGGGTTCTCCTACGAGCAGTACTTC.

The chain recombines TRBV2 with TRBJ2-1, with 10 bases lining up with TRBD2. The germline V gene encodes CDR1 SNHLY and CDR2 FYNNEI. J lost 7 bases, V lost 4 bases, and 10 bases had no gene match. This CDR3 has 16 residues. CDR3 bases: TGTGCCAGCAGTGCCAGCGGGAGGGCCCTCGGAAATGAGCAGTTCTTC. As protein: CASSASGRALGNEQFF.

This chain uses TRBV10-2 with TRBJ1-5, with a possible D match to TRBD1 (5 bases). The length of the CDR3 is 16 residues. Germline assignment: CDR1 WSHSY and CDR2 SAAADI. The V gene lost 5 bases and the J gene lost 4 bases, with 18 bases spanning the gap. The CDR3 region has the DNA TGCGCCAGCAGTACCGGCGGGGGGTTAGGGAATCAGCCCCAGCATTTT. Its protein is CASSTGGGLGNQPQHF.

There are a few counts of this clone. This sequence joins TRBV18 and TRBJ2-1; maybe TRBD2 (6 bases). Germline CDR1 and CDR2: KGHSH and LQKENI. The CDR3 length is 14 residues. Trimming cost V 3 bases and J 7 bases, with 13 bases left between them. The DNA of the CDR3 is TGTGCCAGCTCACCGGGCGGGACTTTTAATGAGCAGTTCTTC. It is translated as CASSPGGTFNEQFF.

The chain is built from TRBV5-4 and TRBJ2-2; D is possibly TRBD2 (5 bases). The CDR3 totals 14 residues. Germline V gene sequence: CDR1 SGHNT, CDR2 YYREEE (reference sequence). V dropped 5 bases and J dropped 5 bases, with 13 bases sitting between them. The chain's CDR3 is CASRPQTGTGELFF. The CDR3 DNA follows: TGTGCCAGCAGACCTCAGACGGGAACCGGGGAGCTGTTTTTT.

CDR3 region: CASRFGQEVLAKNIQYF. The CDR3 DNA follows: TGTGCCAGCAGGTTCGGGCAGGAGGTCCTAGCCAAAAACATTCAGTACTTC. This chain links TRBV5-5 with TRBJ2-4; perhaps TRBD2 as D (5 bases). Germline CDR1 SGHKS, CDR2 YYEKEE (reference sequence). V lost 5 bases and J lost 0, with 18 bases in between. This CDR3 spans 17 amino acids.

The CDR3: CATRTSGRDYNEQFF. CDR3 in DNA: TGTGCCACCAGGACTAGCGGGAGGGATTACAATGAGCAGTTCTTC. The V gene is TRBV15, the J gene TRBJ2-1; the match to TRBD2 covers 14 bases. Losses at the gene ends were 6 bases for V and 4 bases for J; bases not matched to a gene: 2. The CDR3 sequence is 15 residues long. The germline gives CDR1 LNHNV, CDR2 YYDKDF (reference sequence).

The chain joins TRBV30 to TRBJ2-7, with 9 bases identical to TRBD2. Per germline, CDR1 GTSNPN and CDR2 SVGIG (reference sequence). This CDR3 is 13 amino acids long. The V and J ends lost 7 bases and 2 bases, in that order; junction bases with no gene match: 6. Written as DNA, the CDR3 is TGTGCCTACTTAGCGGGGGCAGCCTACGAGCAGTACTTC. It translates to CAYLAGAAYEQYF.

The gene calls are TRBV7-2 and TRBJ2-5, with D unclear. This CDR3 is 13 amino acids long. Per germline, CDR1 SGHTA and CDR2 FQGNSA. V lost 2 bases to trimming and J lost 3 bases, with 7 bases between them. The CDR3 protein is CASSLNQEETQYF. The DNA of the CDR3 is TGTGCCAGCAGCTTAAACCAGGAAGAGACCCAGTACTTC. Looking up the rest from reference TRBV7-2 and TRBJ2-5 gives the full variable domain: GAGVSQSPSNKVTEKGKDVELRCDPISGHTALYWYRQSLGQGLEFLIYFQGNSAPDKSGLPSDRFSAERTGGSVSTLTIQRTQQEDSAVYLCASSLNQEETQYFGPGTRLLVL.

This rearrangement joins TRBV2 to TRBJ1-2, with 9 positions matching TRBD1. The CDR3 length is 13 residues. Per germline, CDR1 SNHLY and CDR2 FYNNEI. Germline trimming cut 6 bases from V and 3 bases from J; bases unmatched to any gene: 2. The CDR3 region is CASRRDRDYGYTF. The CDR3 nucleotides are TGTGCCAGCAGGAGGGACAGGGACTATGGCTACACCTTC.

The rearrangement joins TRBV18 to TRBJ2-7, with D maybe TRBD2 (5 bases). V lost 2 bases and J lost 0, with 8 bases in between. The CDR3 totals 14 residues. CDR1 KGHSH and CDR2 LQKENI come from the germline V gene. CDR3 sequence: CASSPIGGSYEQYF. In DNA, the CDR3 is TGTGCCAGCTCACCAATCGGAGGCTCCTACGAGCAGTACTTC.

The genes are TRBV5-5 and TRBJ2-3; 7 nucleotides match TRBD1. This CDR3 is built from 14 residues. Germline V lookup: CDR1 SGHKS, CDR2 YYEKEE (reference sequence). After removal of 3 bases from V and 4 bases from J, the junction contained 5 bases not matched to a gene. CDR3 in amino acids: CASSSRQGPDTQYF. The CDR3 bases are TGTGCCAGCAGCTCGAGACAGGGACCAGATACGCAGTATTTT.

This chain connects TRBV4-2 to TRBJ2-7, with D possibly matching TRBD1 (5 bases). Trimming removed 4 bases from V and 3 bases from J, with 13 bases in between. This CDR3 comprises 14 residues. The germline gives CDR1 LGHNA, CDR2 YNFKEQ. The CDR3 loop is CASSPRAENYEQYF. In DNA form, the CDR3 reads TGTGCCAGCAGCCCCAGGGCGGAGAACTACGAGCAGTACTTC.

The chain combines TRBV6-5 with TRBJ1-2, with D unresolved. Per germline, CDR1 MNHEY and CDR2 SVGAGI. The CDR3 loop spans 13 amino acids. Trimming pared 7 bases from V and 7 bases from J, leaving 16 bases between. DNA of the CDR3: TGTGCCAGCAAAAGGGCAGGAGGCTCTGGCTACACCTTC. Protein sequence: CASKRAGGSGYTF.

This clone occurred many times. The chain uses TRBV28 and TRBJ2-3; D not certain. Germline values: CDR1 MDHEN, CDR2 SYDVKM. This CDR3 has 14 amino acids. The V and J ends lost 8 bases and 6 bases respectively, with 18 bases between them. The CDR3 nucleotides read TGTGCCAGCCAGTTTATAACAGCTGCCGATACGCAGTATTTT. Translation gives CASQFITAADTQYF.

The chain couples TRBV29-1 to TRBJ2-3, with TRBD2 as a possible D gene (5 bases). The CDR3 totals 14 residues. V shed 3 bases and J shed 1 base, with 11 bases lying between them. Germline assignment: CDR1 SQVTM and CDR2 ANQGSEA. CDR3 sequence (DNA): TGCAGCGTTGATGAGGGCTTAGGCACAGATACGCAGTATTTT. This codes for CSVDEGLGTDTQYF.

The CDR3 region is CASSLERQGTNEKLFF. CDR3 coding DNA: TGTGCCAGCTCACTTGAGAGACAGGGAACTAATGAAAAACTGTTTTTT. The chain is built from TRBV18 and TRBJ1-4; 7 positions match TRBD1. The CDR3 totals 16 residues. The germline V gene encodes CDR1 KGHSH and CDR2 LQKENI. The V and J ends lost 4 bases and 1 base, in that order; junction bases with no gene match: 6.

The chain has TRBV7-2 and TRBJ1-5; TRBD1 matches 8 bases. The CDR3 loop spans 15 amino acids. CDR1 and CDR2 from the germline V gene are SGHTA and FQGNSA. Trimming cost V 0 bases and J 4 bases; bases outside gene matches: 2. DNA for the CDR3: TGTGCCAGCAGCTTAGCCACAGGGGGGAATCAGCCCCAGCATTTT. It specifies CASSLATGGNQPQHF.

This clone was detected only once. The rearrangement links TRBV12-5 to TRBJ2-3, with 9 bases identical to TRBD2. Per germline, CDR1 LGHNT and CDR2 FRNRAP. This CDR3 is built from 17 residues. The junction had 11 bases not matched to a gene; V was cut back by 7 bases and J by 0 bases. The CDR3 DNA reads TGTGCTAGTGCCCACCCGGATCTAGCGGGGAGCACAGATACGCAGTATTTT. This gives the protein CASAHPDLAGSTDTQYF.

The V gene is TRBV18, the J gene TRBJ1-1; D is perhaps TRBD1 (6 bases). CDR3 length: 17 residues. Germline V gene lookup returns CDR1 KGHSH and CDR2 LQKENI. Trimming shortened V by 1 base and J by 1 base, and 16 bases separated the two germline ends. CDR3 residues: CASSPRQLGGGNTEAFF. CDR3 sequence (DNA): TGTGCCAGCTCACCACGGCAGTTAGGGGGTGGGAACACTGAAGCTTTCTTT.

This chain joins TRBV6-5 and TRBJ1-1; 7 nucleotides align to TRBD1. Germline V gives CDR1 MNHEY, CDR2 SVGAGI. After removal of 6 bases from V and 1 base from J, the junction contained 2 bases not matched to a gene. CDR3 length: 13 residues. As DNA, the CDR3 is TGTGCCAGCAGATGGGACAGGAACACTGAAGCTTTCTTT. Translating it yields CASRWDRNTEAFF.

The chain has TRBV10-1 and TRBJ2-1; maybe TRBD2 (5 bases). Trimming stripped 4 bases from V and 1 base from J, with 14 bases between. This CDR3 contains 16 residues. Germline V gives CDR1 WNHNN, CDR2 SYGVQD (reference sequence). The CDR3 loop is CASSVSGRKSYNEQFF. CDR3 nucleotides: TGCGCCAGCAGTGTCAGCGGACGTAAATCCTACAATGAGCAGTTCTTC.

This rearrangement joins TRBV7-2 to TRBJ1-2; 7 bases are shared with TRBD1. In germline, CDR1 is SGHTA, CDR2 FQGNSA. The CDR3 contains 18 residues. The junction had 19 bases not matched to a gene; V was cut back by 5 bases and J by 4 bases. The CDR3 loop is CASSPRLGTPGTVYGYTF. CDR3 nucleotide sequence: TGTGCCAGCAGCCCCAGGCTCGGGACCCCCGGGACAGTCTATGGCTACACCTTC.

V is TRBV2 and J is TRBJ2-2; D might be TRBD2 (5 bases). The CDR3 sequence is 15 residues long. Trimming shortened V by 4 bases and J by 3 bases, and 12 bases separated the two germline ends. Germline lookup yields CDR1 SNHLY and CDR2 FYNNEI. As DNA, the CDR3 is TGTGCCAGCAGTGCGGCGGGCCGGGACACCGGGGAGCTGTTTTTT. The encoded protein is CASSAAGRDTGELFF.

The chain carries TRBV7-2 and TRBJ2-3; the match to TRBD2 covers 7 bases. The V and J ends lost 11 bases and 5 bases, in that order; junction bases with no gene match: 7. The CDR3 totals 12 residues. Germline V CDR1 and CDR2: SGHTA, FQGNSA. CDR3 DNA sequence: TGTGCCGGGCGGGAGTCAGGAGATACGCAGTATTTT. It specifies CAGRESGDTQYF.

This clone came up a few times. The chain has TRBV20-1 and TRBJ1-2; D call uncertain. The CDR3 has 10 residues. V was cut by 5 bases and J by 13 bases, with 14 bases left in between. Germline V gene sequence: CDR1 DFQATT, CDR2 SNEGSKA (reference sequence). In DNA form, the CDR3 reads TGCAGTGCTCTACTTAGGAGTACCACCTTC. It encodes CSALLRSTTF.